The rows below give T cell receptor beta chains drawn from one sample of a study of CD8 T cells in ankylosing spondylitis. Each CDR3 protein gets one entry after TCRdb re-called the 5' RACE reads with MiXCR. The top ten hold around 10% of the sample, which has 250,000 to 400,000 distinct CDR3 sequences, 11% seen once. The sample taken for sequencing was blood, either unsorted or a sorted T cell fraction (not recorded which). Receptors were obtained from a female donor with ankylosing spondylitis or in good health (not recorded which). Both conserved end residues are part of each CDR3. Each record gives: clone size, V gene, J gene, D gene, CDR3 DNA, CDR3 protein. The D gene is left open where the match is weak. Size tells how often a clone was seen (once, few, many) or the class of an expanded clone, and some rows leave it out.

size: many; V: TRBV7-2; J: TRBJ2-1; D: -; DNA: TGTGCCAGCAGCTCAGACACCCTAAGACCATACAATGAGCAGTTCTTC; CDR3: CASSSDTLRPYNEQFF
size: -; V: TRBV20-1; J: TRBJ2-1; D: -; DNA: TGCAGTGCTAGAAAAGACCCGAAATTCTCCTACAATGAGCAGTTCTTC; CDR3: CSARKDPKFSYNEQFF
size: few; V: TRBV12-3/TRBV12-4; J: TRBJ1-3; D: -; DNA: TGTGCCAGCAGTTTGGACGGCTTCTCTGGAAACACCATATATTTT; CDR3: CASSLDGFSGNTIYF
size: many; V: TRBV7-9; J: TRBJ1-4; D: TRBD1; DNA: TGTGCCAGCAGCTCAGGACAGGGTAATGAAAAACTGTTTTTT; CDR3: CASSSGQGNEKLFF
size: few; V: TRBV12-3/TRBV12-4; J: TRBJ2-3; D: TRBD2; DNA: TGTGCCAGCAGTGCGGGGGGACGTGCTAGCACAGATACGCAGTATTTT; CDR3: CASSAGGRASTDTQYF
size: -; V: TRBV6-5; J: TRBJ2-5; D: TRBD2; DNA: TGTGCCAGCAGTTACTTATTACTAGCGGGAGGTGTGGAGACCCAGTACTTC; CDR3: CASSYLLLAGGVETQYF
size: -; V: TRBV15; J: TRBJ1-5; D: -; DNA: TGTGCCACCAGCAGTTCCACGGGGGTAAGTCAGCCCCAGCATTTT; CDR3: CATSSSTGVSQPQHF
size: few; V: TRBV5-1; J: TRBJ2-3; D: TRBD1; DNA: TGCGCCAGCAGCCCCACTCAGGGGGTGGCAGATACGCAGTATTTT; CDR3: CASSPTQGVADTQYF
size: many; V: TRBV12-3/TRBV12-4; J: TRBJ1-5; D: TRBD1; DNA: TGTGCCAGCAGTTTGTCGGGACAGGGGAGCCAGCCCCAGCATTTT; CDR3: CASSLSGQGSQPQHF
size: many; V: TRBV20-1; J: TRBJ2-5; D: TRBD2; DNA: TGCAGTGCTAGAGCCAGCGGGGGTGAGACCCAGTACTTC; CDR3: CSARASGGETQYF
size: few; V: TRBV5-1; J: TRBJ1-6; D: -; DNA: TGCGCCAGCAGCTTGGAGATGAGGAGTCTAAATTCACCCCTCCACTTT; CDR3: CASSLEMRSLNSPLHF
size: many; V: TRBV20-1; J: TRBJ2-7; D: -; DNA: TGCAGTGCTACAACCCTCGACGAGCAGTACTTC; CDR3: CSATTLDEQYF
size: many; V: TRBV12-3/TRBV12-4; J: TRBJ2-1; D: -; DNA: TGTGCCAACACAATACAGGGATACTACAATGAGCAGTTCTTC; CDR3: CANTIQGYYNEQFF
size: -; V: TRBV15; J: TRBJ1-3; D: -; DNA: TGTGCCACCAGCAGAGATTCGACGGAGGTGGGAAACACCATATATTTT; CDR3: CATSRDSTEVGNTIYF
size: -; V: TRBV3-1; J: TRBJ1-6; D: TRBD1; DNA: TGTGCCAGCAGCCAAAGAGGCAGGGGGAATTCCTATAATTCACACCTCCACTTT; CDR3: CASSQRGRGNSYNSHLHF
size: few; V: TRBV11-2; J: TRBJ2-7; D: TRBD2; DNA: TGTGCCAGCAGCTCCATAGCGGGAGCGGCCGAGCAGTACTTC; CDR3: CASSSIAGAAEQYF
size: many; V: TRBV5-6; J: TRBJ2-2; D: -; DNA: TGTGCCAGCAGCTTGCAGGTCGGGGAGCTGTTTTTT; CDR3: CASSLQVGELFF
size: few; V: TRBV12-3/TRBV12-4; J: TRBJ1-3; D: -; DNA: TGTGCCAGCAGTTTAGCGCTCCGGGGCACCACTGGAAACACCATATATTTT; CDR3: CASSLALRGTTGNTIYF
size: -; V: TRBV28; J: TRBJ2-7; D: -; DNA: TGTGCCAGCAAGGAGAACTACGAGCAGTACTTC; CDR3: CASKENYEQYF
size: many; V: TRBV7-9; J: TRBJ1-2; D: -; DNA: TGTGCCAGCAGCTTAGTCGGCAGGGGAGAGGACTATGGCTACACCTTC; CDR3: CASSLVGRGEDYGYTF
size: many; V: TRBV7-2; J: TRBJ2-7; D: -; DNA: TGTGCCAGCAGCTTATGGGGTATGGGGTCCTACGAGCAGTACTTC; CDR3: CASSLWGMGSYEQYF
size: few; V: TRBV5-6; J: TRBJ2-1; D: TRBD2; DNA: TGTGCCAGCACCCGTAGCGGGGGGACTCGAGAGCAGTTCTTC; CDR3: CASTRSGGTREQFF
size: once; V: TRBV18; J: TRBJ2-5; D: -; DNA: TGTGCCAGCTCACAAACTCCTCGTGCTGAGACCCAGTACTTC; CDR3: CASSQTPRAETQYF
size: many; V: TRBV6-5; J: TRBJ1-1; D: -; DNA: TGTGCCAGCAGATTAGGGACCGCTCGGGGCACTGAAGCTTTCTTT; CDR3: CASRLGTARGTEAFF
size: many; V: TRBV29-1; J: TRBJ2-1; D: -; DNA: TGCAGCGTTGTTTTGGCCAACACGGGGCGGTCCTACAATGAGCAGTTCTTC; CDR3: CSVVLANTGRSYNEQFF
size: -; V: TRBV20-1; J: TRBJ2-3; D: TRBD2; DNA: TGCAGTGCTAGTGTAGCGGGGCCCAGGGATACGCAGTATTTT; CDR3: CSASVAGPRDTQYF
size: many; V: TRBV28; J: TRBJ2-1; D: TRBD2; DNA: TGTGCCAGCAGATTAGCGGGGGGTCTCTACAATGAGCAGTTCTTC; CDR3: CASRLAGGLYNEQFF
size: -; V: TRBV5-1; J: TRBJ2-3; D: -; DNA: TGCGCCAGCAGCCCCGCCGTCTACCTCACAGATACGCAGTATTTT; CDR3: CASSPAVYLTDTQYF
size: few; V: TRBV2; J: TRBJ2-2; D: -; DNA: TGTGCCAGCAGCCGTCGACCCTACACCGGGGAGCTGTTTTTT; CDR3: CASSRRPYTGELFF
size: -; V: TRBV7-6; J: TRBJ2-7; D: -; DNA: TGTGCCAGCAGCCCTTCGACGGGCCTCTCCTACGAGCAGTACTTC; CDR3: CASSPSTGLSYEQYF